A selection of T cell receptor beta chains follows, all from one sample in a study of blood T cells in healthy people across ages. TCRdb itself ran the 5' RACE reads through MiXCR, one entry per CDR3 protein. Here the sample spans around 900,000 distinct CDR3 sequences, 25% to 35% being singletons. The sequenced sample was blood. The receptors were gathered from an elderly woman in good health. Each CDR3 is given with its conserved first and last residue. The D gene is left open where the match is weak. The listing skips clone size in some rows; elsewhere it reads once, few, many or a size class.

j_call v_call cdr3_length clone_size d_call cdr3_nt cdr3_aa
TRBJ1-5 TRBV7-2 16 few TRBD1 TGTGCCAGCAGCGCCGTGGGACAGGGGTCCGGTCAGCCCCAGCATTTT CASSAVGQGSGQPQHF
TRBJ1-2 TRBV27 14 few - TGTGCCAGCAGTTCACTTTCAGGGTTCGGGGGCTACACCTTC CASSSLSGFGGYTF
TRBJ2-5 TRBV4-3 14 once TRBD1 TGCGCCGGCAGCCAAGATACAGGGGGAGAGACCCAGTACTTC CAGSQDTGGETQYF
TRBJ2-5 TRBV20-1 15 many TRBD2 TGCAGTGCTAGACCCACCGGGACTAGCAAGGAGACCCAGTACTTC CSARPTGTSKETQYF
TRBJ2-2 TRBV5-1 14 - - TGCGCCAGCAGCCTTGGCAGGGACACCGGGGAGCTGTTTTTT CASSLGRDTGELFF
TRBJ2-4 TRBV28 15 - - TGTGCCAGCACCTCCGGCGGGGTAGCCAAAAACATTCAGTACTTC CASTSGGVAKNIQYF
TRBJ2-3 TRBV7-2 14 many TRBD2 TGTGCCAGCAACACGGGACTAGCGACAGATACGCAGTATTTT CASNTGLATDTQYF
TRBJ2-3 TRBV29-1 17 many TRBD2 TGCAGCGTTGCCATTAGGGCCCAAGGACTAGTGGAAGATACGCAGTATTTT CSVAIRAQGLVEDTQYF
TRBJ2-2 TRBV3-1 13 many - TGTGCCAGCAACCGAGGGGGTACCGGGGAGCTGTTTTTT CASNRGGTGELFF
TRBJ2-1 TRBV12-3/TRBV12-4 15 many - TGTGCCAGCAGTTTAGATGGAGCAGTATACAATGAGCAGTTCTTC CASSLDGAVYNEQFF
TRBJ2-5 TRBV2 14 few - TGTGCCAGCAGTGAACGGATAGCGAGGGAGACCCAGTACTTC CASSERIARETQYF
TRBJ2-7 TRBV7-8 17 - - TGTGCCAGCAGCAGGAGGGTAGGGCAGGGATTGGCCTACGAGCAGTACTTC CASSRRVGQGLAYEQYF
TRBJ2-4 TRBV2 17 many - TGTGCCAGCAGTTCCCCAATCTGGGGGGAGGACAAAAACATTCAGTACTTC CASSSPIWGEDKNIQYF
TRBJ1-3 TRBV30 15 - - TGTGCCTGGACAATCAGGGCCGGTACTGGAAACACCATATATTTT CAWTIRAGTGNTIYF
TRBJ1-6 TRBV5-1 14 few TRBD1 TGCGCCAGCAGGGCCGGACAGGGCAATTCACCCCTCCACTTT CASRAGQGNSPLHF
TRBJ1-2 TRBV29-1 12 many - TGCAGCGTTGAAGTCACAGTATCTGACTACACCTTC CSVEVTVSDYTF
TRBJ2-3 TRBV6-1 16 - - TGTGCCAGCAGTGAACTGCCCCCCTCGGGGGCAGATACGCAGTATTTT CASSELPPSGADTQYF
TRBJ2-7 TRBV29-1 13 - - TGCAGCGTTGATAGGGGAGAATCCTACGAGCAGTACTTC CSVDRGESYEQYF
TRBJ2-4 TRBV3-1 14 - - TGTACCAGCAGCCGGAGGGGACAGAACGGCATTCAGTACTTC CTSSRRGQNGIQYF
TRBJ2-1 TRBV24-1 16 many TRBD2 TGTGCCACCAGTGACCGCCTTGGGACTAGCACCCATGAGCAGTTCTTC CATSDRLGTSTHEQFF
TRBJ2-3 TRBV3-1 15 few TRBD1 TGTGCCAGCAGCCAGGGGACAGGGTTCACAGATACGCAGTATTTT CASSQGTGFTDTQYF
TRBJ2-1 TRBV3-1 17 few TRBD2 TGTGCCAGCAGCCAAGCCCTAACTAGCGGGGGTTTCTATGAGCAGTTCTTC CASSQALTSGGFYEQFF
TRBJ2-3 TRBV9 16 many - TGTGCCAGCCGACGTACCGGGGCAGAAGGAACAGATACGCAGTATTTT CASRRTGAEGTDTQYF
TRBJ1-2 TRBV9 15 many - TGTGCCAGCAGCGTAGGGCAGATAGCTAACTATGGCTACACCTTC CASSVGQIANYGYTF
TRBJ1-2 TRBV10-3 13 many - TGTGCCATCAGGGACAGTACTAACTATGGCTACACCTTC CAIRDSTNYGYTF
TRBJ1-2 TRBV5-1 14 - TRBD1 TGCGCCAGCAGCGTGCAGGGGGTTAACTATGGCTACACCTTC CASSVQGVNYGYTF
TRBJ1-4 TRBV20-1 13 - - TGCAGTGCCAAAAGGACGGTGAATGAAAAACTGTTTTTT CSAKRTVNEKLFF
TRBJ2-3 TRBV15 17 many TRBD2 TGTGCCACCAGCAGAAGACTAGCGGGGGACCTCACAGATACGCAGTATTTT CATSRRLAGDLTDTQYF
TRBJ2-7 TRBV6-1 15 few - TGTGCCAGCAGTGACACAGGGCTGGCCTCCTACGAGCAGTACTTC CASSDTGLASYEQYF
TRBJ2-1 TRBV20-1 14 many TRBD1 TGCAGTGCTAGGTATTCGACAGGGAACGATGAGCAGTTCTTC CSARYSTGNDEQFF
TRBJ2-1 TRBV11-2 18 - TRBD2 TGTGCCAGCAGCTTAGTCGTTAGCTGGGAGGGAACCTACAATGAGCAGTTCTTC CASSLVVSWEGTYNEQFF
TRBJ2-3 TRBV12-3/TRBV12-4 14 - TRBD1 TGTGCCAGCATCAAGACAGGGTCAAAAGATACGCAGTATTTT CASIKTGSKDTQYF
TRBJ1-4 TRBV12-3/TRBV12-4 16 many - TGTGCCAGCAGTCCAGGACAGTCTGCAACTAATGAAAAACTGTTTTTT CASSPGQSATNEKLFF
TRBJ1-1 TRBV5-5 12 many - TGTGCCAGCAGCCTGAAGGGGACTGAAGCTTTCTTT CASSLKGTEAFF
TRBJ2-4 TRBV4-2 16 - - TGTGCCAGCAGCCAAGCTTGGATGGGGAACAAAAACATTCAGTACTTC CASSQAWMGNKNIQYF